Listed below are T cell receptor beta chains from one sample, sequenced in a study of T-cell memory formation after mild COVID-19. TCRdb used MiXCR to reprocess the 5' RACE reads, holding one entry per CDR3 protein. The table records 500,000 to 650,000 distinct CDR3 sequences, about a fifth of them present only once. The source material was PBMCs or a T cell subset sorted from them (not recorded which). Every receptor here comes from an adult woman who had mild COVID-19 (a few samples of this study predate the infection). Cell type and time point are not known. The CDR3 runs from the conserved cysteine through the conserved F or W. The D gene is left open where the match is weak. Only part of the rows carry a size: once, few, many, or a class if the clone is expanded.

v_call	clone_size	j_call	d_call	cdr3_aa	cdr3_nt
TRBV7-2	NA	TRBJ2-3	NA	CASSLASLQTDTQYF	TGTGCCAGCAGCTTAGCGTCCCTCCAGACAGATACGCAGTATTTT
TRBV30	few	TRBJ1-5	NA	CAWSDGYGNQPQHF	TGTGCCTGGAGTGATGGGTATGGCAATCAGCCCCAGCATTTT
TRBV7-2	few	TRBJ1-4	NA	CASSRGTNEKLFF	TGTGCCAGCAGCCGGGGTACTAATGAAAAACTGTTTTTT
TRBV6-6	few	TRBJ1-1	TRBD1	CASSQAQGVTEAFF	TGTGCCAGCAGTCAGGCCCAGGGGGTGACTGAAGCTTTCTTT
TRBV6-2/TRBV6-3	NA	TRBJ1-1	NA	CASTLGNTEAFF	TGTGCCAGCACCCTTGGGAACACTGAAGCTTTCTTT
TRBV21-1	few	TRBJ1-2	NA	CASTKGQGNYGYTF	TGTGCCAGCACCAAGGGACAGGGGAACTATGGCTACACCTTC
TRBV27	few	TRBJ2-1	TRBD2	CASSPGTSGANEQFF	TGTGCCAGCAGCCCCGGGACTAGCGGGGCCAATGAGCAGTTCTTC
TRBV11-1	few	TRBJ2-1	NA	CASSAGDEQFF	TGTGCCAGCAGCGCCGGGGATGAGCAGTTCTTC
TRBV5-1	many	TRBJ2-1	NA	CARIDGEIPYNEQFF	TGCGCCAGAATTGATGGGGAGATTCCCTACAATGAGCAGTTCTTC
TRBV11-2	NA	TRBJ2-7	NA	CASSLGGQSYEQYF	TGTGCCAGCAGCTTAGGCGGACAGTCCTACGAGCAGTACTTC
TRBV21-1	NA	TRBJ2-7	NA	CASPIGQGRFYEQYF	TGTGCCAGCCCCATCGGACAGGGCCGATTTTACGAGCAGTACTTC
TRBV7-9	NA	TRBJ1-1	NA	CASSPPRLGLVNTEAFF	TGTGCCAGCAGCCCACCCAGGCTCGGGTTGGTAAACACTGAAGCTTTCTTT
TRBV3-1	NA	TRBJ2-3	NA	CASSRGPLGRADTQYF	TGTGCCAGCAGCCGGGGTCCGTTGGGGAGAGCAGATACGCAGTATTTT
TRBV15	few	TRBJ2-2	NA	CATSREVFGGTNTGELFF	TGTGCCACCAGCAGAGAGGTGTTCGGCGGAACGAACACCGGGGAGCTGTTTTTT
TRBV29-1	once	TRBJ2-1	NA	CSVVGGSSYNEQFF	TGCAGCGTTGTGGGGGGAAGCTCCTACAATGAGCAGTTCTTC
TRBV5-1	few	TRBJ2-1	NA	CASSLGPWGNEQFF	TGCGCCAGCAGCTTGGGACCGTGGGGCAATGAGCAGTTCTTC